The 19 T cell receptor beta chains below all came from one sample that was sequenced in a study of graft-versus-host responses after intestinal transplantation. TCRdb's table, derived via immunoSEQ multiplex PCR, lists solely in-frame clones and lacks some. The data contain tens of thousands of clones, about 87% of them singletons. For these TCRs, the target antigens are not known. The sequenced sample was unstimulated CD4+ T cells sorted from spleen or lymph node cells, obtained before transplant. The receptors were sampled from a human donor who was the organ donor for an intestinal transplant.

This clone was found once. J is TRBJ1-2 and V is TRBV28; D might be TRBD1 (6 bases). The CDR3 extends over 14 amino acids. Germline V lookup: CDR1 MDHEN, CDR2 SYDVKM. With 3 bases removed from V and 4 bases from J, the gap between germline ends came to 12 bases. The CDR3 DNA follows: TGTGCCAGCAGTTTCAGGGGTGCCGGCTATGGCTACACCTTC. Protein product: CASSFRGAGYGYTF.

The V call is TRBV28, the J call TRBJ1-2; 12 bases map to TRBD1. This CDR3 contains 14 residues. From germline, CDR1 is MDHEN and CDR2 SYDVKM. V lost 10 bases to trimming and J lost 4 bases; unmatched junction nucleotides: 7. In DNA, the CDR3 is TGTGCCACCTCCGGGACAGGGGGCGCCTATGGCTACACCTTC. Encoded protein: CATSGTGGAYGYTF.

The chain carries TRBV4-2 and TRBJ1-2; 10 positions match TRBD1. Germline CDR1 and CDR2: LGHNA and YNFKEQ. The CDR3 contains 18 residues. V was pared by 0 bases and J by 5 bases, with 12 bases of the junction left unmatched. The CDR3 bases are TGTGCCAGCAGCCAAGATTTGGCGACAGGGGGCGTCAGTTATGGCTACACCTTC. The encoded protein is CASSQDLATGGVSYGYTF.

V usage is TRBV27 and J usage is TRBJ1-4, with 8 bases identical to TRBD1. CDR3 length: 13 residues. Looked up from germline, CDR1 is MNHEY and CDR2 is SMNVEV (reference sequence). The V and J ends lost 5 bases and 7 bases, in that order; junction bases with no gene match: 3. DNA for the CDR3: TGTGCCAGCAGTAGGACAGGGCGTGAAAAACTGTTTTTT. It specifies CASSRTGREKLFF.

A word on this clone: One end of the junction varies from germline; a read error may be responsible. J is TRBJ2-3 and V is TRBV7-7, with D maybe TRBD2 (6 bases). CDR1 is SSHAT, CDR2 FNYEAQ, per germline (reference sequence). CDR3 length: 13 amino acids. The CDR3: CASSLSRGDTQYF. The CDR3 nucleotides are TGTGCTAGCAGCTTAAGTCGGGGGGATACGCAGTATTTT.

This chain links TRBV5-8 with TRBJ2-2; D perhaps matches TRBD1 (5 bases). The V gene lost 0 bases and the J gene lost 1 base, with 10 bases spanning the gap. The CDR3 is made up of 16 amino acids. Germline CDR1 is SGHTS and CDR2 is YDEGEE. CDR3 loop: CASSLARTKNTGELFF. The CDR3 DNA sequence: TGTGCCAGCAGCTTGGCGCGGACAAAGAACACCGGGGAGCTGTTTTTT.

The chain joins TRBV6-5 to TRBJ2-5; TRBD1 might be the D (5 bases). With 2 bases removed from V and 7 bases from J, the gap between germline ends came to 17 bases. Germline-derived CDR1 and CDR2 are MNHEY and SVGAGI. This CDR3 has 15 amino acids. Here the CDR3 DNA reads TGTGCCAGCAGTTACAAGAGACAGCTGGAAGGGACCCAGTACTTC. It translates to CASSYKRQLEGTQYF.

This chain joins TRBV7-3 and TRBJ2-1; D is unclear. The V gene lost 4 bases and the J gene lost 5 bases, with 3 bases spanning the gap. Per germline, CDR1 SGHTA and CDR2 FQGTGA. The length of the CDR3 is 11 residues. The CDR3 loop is CASSSNNEQFF. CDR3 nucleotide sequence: TGTGCCAGCAGCTCAAACAATGAGCAGTTCTTC.

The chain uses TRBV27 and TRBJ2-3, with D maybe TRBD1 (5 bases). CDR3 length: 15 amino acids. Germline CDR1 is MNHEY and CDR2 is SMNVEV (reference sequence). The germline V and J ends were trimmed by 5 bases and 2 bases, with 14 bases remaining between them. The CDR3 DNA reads TGTGCCAGCAGTGTCCAACAGGTCCCCACAGATACGCAGTATTTT. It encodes CASSVQQVPTDTQYF.

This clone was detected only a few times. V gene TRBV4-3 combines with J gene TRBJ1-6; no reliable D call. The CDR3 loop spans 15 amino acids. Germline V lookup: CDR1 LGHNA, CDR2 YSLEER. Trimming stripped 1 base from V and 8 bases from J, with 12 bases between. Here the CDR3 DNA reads TGCGCCAGCAGCCAAGGACTGATGCATGATTCACCCCTCCACTTT. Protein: CASSQGLMHDSPLHF.

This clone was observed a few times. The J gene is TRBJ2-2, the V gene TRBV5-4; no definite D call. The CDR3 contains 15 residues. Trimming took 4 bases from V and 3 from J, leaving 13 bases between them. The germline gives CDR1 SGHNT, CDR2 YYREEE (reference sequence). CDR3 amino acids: CASSPAWADTGELFF. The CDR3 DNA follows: TGTGCCAGCAGCCCCGCTTGGGCAGACACCGGGGAGCTGTTTTTT. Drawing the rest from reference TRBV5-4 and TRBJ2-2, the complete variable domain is ETGVTQSPTHLIKTRGQQVTLRCSSQSGHNTVSWYQQALGQGPQFIFQYYREEENGRGNFPPRFSGLQFPNYSSELNVNALELDDSALYLCASSPAWADTGELFFGEGSRLTVL.

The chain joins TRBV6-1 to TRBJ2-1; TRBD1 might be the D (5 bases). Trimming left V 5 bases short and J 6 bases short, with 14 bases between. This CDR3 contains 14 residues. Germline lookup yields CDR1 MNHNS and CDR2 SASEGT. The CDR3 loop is CASSRGRVGNEQFF. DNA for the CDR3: TGTGCCAGCAGTAGGGGAAGAGTAGGCAATGAGCAGTTCTTC.

The chain's CDR3 is CASSTGVADTQYF. For the CDR3, the DNA is TGCGCCAGCAGCACAGGGGTGGCAGATACGCAGTATTTT. This chain links TRBV4-1 with TRBJ2-3, with 7 nucleotides matching TRBD1. CDR3 size: 13 residues. V gave up 5 bases and J gave up 4 bases; unmatched junction bases: 3. Germline assignment: CDR1 MGHRA and CDR2 YSYEKL.

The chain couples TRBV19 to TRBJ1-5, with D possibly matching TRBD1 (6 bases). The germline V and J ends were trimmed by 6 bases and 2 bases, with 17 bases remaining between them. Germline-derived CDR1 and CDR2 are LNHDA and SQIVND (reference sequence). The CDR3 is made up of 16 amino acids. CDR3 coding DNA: TGTGCCAGTAGCCTACAGGGAGTTGTCCGCAATCAGCCCCAGCATTTT. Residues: CASSLQGVVRNQPQHF.

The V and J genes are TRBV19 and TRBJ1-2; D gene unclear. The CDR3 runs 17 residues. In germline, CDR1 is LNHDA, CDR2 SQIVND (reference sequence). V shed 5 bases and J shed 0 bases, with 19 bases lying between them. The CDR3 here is CASSPLVEVTANYGYTF. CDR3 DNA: TGTGCCAGTAGTCCTCTGGTGGAGGTCACAGCTAACTATGGCTACACCTTC.

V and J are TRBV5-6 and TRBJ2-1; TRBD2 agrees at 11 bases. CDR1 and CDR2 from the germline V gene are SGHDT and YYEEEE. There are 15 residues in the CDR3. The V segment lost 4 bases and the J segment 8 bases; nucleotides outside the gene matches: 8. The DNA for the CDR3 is TGTGCCAGCAGCGCGACTAGCGGGAAGACGGATGAGCAGTTCTTC. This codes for CASSATSGKTDEQFF.

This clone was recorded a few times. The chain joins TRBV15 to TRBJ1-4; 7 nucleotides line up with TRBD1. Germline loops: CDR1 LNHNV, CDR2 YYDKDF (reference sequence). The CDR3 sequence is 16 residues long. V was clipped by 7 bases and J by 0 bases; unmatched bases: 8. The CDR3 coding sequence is TGTGCCACCACCCGTGACAGGGATGCAACTAATGAAAAACTGTTTTTT. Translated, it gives CATTRDRDATNEKLFF.

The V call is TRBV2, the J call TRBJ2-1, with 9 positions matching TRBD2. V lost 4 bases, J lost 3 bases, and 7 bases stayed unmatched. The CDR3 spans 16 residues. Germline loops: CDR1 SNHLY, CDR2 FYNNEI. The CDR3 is CASSVGRTSVYNEQFF. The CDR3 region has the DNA TGTGCCAGCAGTGTTGGTCGGACTAGCGTCTACAATGAGCAGTTCTTC. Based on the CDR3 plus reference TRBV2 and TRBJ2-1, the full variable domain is EPEVTQTPSHQVTQMGQEVILRCVPISNHLYFYWYRQILGQKVEFLVSFYNNEISEKSEIFDDQFSVERPDGSNFTLKIRSTKLEDSAMYFCASSVGRTSVYNEQFFGPGTRLTVL.

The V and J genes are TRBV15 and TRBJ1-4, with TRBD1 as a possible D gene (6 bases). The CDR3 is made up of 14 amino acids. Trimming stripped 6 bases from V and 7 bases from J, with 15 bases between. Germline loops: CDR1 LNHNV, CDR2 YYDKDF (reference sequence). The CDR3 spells CATRYGGLVEKLFF. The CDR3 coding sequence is TGTGCCACCAGATACGGGGGGCTAGTTGAAAAACTGTTTTTT.